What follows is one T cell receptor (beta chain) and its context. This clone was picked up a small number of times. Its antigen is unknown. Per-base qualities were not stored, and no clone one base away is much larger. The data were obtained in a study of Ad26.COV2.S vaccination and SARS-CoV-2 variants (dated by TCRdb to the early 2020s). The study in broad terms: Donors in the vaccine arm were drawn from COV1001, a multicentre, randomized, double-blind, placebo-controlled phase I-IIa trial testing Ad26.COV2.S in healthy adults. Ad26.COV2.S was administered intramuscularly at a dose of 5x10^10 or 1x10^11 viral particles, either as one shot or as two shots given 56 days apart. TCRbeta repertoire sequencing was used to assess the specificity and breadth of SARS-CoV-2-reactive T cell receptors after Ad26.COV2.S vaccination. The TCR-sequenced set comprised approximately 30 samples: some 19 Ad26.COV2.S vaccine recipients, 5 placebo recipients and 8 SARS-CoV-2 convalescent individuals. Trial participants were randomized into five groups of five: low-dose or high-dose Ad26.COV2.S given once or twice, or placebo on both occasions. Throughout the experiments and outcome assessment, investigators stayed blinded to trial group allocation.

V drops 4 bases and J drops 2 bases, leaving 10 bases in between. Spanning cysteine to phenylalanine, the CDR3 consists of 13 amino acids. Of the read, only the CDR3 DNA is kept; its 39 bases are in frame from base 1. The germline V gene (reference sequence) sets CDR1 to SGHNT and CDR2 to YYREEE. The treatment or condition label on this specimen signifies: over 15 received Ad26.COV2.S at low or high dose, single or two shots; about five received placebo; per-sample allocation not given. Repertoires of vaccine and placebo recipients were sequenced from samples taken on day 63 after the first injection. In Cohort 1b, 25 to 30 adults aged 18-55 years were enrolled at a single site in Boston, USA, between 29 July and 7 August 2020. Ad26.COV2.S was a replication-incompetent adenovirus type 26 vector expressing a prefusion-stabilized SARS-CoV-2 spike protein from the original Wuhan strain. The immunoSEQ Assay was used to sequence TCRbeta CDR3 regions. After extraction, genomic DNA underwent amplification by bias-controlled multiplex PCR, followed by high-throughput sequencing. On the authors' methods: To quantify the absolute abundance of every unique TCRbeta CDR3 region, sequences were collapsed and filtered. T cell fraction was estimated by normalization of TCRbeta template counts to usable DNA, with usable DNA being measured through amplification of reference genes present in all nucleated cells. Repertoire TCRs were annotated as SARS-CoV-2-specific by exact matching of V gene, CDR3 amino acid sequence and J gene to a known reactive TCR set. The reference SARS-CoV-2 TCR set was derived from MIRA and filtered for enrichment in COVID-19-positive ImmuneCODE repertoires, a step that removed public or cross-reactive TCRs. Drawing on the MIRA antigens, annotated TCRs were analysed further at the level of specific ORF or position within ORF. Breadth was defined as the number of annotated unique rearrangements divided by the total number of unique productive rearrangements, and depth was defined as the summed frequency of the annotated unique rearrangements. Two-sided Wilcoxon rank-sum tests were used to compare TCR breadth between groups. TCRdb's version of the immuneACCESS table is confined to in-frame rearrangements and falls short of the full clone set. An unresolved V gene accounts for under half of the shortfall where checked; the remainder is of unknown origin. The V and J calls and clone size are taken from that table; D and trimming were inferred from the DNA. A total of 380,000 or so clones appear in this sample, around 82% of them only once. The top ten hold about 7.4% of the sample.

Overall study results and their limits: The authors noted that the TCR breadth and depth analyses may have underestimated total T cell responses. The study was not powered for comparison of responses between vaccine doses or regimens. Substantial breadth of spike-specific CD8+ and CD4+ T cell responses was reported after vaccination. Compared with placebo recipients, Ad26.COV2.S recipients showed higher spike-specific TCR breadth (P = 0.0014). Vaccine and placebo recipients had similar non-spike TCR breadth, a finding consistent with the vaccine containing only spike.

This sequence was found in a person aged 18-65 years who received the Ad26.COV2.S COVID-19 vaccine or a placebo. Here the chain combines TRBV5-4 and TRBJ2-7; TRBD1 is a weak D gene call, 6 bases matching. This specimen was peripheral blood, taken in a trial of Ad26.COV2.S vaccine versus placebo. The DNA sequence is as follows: TGTGCCAGCAGCCCCCGGGACACCTACGAGCAGTACTTC. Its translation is CASSPRDTYEQYF.